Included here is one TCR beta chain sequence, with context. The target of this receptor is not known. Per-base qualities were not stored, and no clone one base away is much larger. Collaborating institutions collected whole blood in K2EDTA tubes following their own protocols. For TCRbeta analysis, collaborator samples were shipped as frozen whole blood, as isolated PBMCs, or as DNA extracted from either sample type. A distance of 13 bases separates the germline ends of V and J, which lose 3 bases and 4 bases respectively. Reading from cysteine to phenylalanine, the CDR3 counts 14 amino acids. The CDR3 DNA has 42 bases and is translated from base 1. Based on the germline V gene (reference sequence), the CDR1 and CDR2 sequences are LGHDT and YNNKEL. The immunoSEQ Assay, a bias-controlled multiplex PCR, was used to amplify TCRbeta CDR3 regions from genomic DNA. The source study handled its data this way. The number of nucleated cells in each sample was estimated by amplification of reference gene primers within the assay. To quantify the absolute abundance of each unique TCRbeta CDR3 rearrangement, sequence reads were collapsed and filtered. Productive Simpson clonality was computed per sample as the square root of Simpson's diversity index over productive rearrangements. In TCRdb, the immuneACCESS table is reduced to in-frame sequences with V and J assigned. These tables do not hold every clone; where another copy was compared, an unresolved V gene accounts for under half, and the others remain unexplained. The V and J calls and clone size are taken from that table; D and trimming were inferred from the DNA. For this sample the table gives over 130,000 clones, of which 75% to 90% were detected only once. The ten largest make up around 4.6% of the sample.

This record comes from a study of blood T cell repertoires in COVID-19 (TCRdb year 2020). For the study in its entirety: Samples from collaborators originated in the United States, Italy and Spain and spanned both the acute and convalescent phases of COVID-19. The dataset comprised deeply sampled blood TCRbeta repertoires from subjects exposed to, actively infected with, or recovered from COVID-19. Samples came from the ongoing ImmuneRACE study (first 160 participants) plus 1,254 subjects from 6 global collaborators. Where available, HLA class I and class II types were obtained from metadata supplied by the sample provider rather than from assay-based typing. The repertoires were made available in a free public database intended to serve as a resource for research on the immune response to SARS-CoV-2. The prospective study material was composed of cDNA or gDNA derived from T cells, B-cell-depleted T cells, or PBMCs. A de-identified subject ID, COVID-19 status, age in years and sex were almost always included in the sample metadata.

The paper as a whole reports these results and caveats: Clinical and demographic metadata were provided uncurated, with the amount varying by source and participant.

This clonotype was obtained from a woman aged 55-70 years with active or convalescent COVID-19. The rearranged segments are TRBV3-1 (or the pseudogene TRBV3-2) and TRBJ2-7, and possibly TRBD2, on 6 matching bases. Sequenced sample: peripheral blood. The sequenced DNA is TGTGCCAGCAGCCACGGGACGGGGACTTACGAGCAGTACTTC. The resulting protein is CASSHGTGTYEQYF.